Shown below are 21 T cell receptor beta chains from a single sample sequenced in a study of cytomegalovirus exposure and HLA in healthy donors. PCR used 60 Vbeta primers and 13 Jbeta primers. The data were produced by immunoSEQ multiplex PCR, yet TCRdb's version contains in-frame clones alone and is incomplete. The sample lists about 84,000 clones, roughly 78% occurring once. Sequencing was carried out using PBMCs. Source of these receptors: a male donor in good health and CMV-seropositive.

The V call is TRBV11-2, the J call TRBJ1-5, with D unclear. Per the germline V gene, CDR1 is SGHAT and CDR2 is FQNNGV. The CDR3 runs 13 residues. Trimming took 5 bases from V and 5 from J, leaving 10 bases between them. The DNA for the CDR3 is TGTGCCAGCAGCCCACGCCCGGATCAGCCCCAGCATTTT. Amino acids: CASSPRPDQPQHF.

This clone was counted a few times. The CDR3 DNA reads as TGTGCCAGCAGCGTAGAGGCAGGGATTGGAAACACCATATATTTT. Protein sequence: CASSVEAGIGNTIYF. This chain links TRBV9 with TRBJ1-3; possible D gene TRBD1, 5 bases. The V gene's germline CDR1 is SGDLS and CDR2 YYNGEE. The germline V and J ends were trimmed by 0 bases and 3 bases, with 10 bases remaining between them. CDR3 length equals 15 residues.

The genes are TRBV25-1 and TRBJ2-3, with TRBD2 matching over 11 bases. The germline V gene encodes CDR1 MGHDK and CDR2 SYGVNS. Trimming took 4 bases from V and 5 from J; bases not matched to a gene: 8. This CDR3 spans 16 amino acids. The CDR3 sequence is CASSGDLLAGVDTQYF. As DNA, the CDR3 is TGTGCCAGCAGTGGAGATCTACTAGCGGGAGTAGATACGCAGTATTTT.

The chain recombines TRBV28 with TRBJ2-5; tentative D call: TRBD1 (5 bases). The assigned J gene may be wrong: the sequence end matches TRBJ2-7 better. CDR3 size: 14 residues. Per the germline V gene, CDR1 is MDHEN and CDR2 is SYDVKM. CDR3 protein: CASSSVGVPYEQYF. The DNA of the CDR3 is TGTGCCAGCAGCTCGGTAGGGGTTCCCTACGAGCAGTACTTC.

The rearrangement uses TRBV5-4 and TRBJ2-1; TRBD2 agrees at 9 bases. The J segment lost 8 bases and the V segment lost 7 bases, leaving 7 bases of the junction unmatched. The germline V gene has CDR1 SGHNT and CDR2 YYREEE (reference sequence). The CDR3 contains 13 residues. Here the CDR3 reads CASSHSGSDEQFF. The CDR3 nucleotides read TGTGCCAGCTCTCATAGCGGGAGCGATGAGCAGTTCTTC. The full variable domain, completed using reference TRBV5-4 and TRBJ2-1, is ETGVTQSPTHLIKTRGQQVTLRCSSQSGHNTVSWYQQALGQGPQFIFQYYREEENGRGNFPPRFSGLQFPNYSSELNVNALELDDSALYLCASSHSGSDEQFFGPGTRLTVL.

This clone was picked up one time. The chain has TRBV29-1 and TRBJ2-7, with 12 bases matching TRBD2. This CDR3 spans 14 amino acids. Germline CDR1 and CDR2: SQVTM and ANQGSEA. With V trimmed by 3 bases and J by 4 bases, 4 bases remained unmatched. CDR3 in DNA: TGCAGCGTTGAGACTAGCGGGAGTTGGTACGAGCAGTACTTC. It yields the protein CSVETSGSWYEQYF.

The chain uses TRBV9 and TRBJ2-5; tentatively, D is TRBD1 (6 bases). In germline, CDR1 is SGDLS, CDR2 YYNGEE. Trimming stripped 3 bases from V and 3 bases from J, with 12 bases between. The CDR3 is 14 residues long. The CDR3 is CASSESGVEETQYF. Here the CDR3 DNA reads TGTGCCAGCAGCGAGTCAGGGGTGGAAGAGACCCAGTACTTC.

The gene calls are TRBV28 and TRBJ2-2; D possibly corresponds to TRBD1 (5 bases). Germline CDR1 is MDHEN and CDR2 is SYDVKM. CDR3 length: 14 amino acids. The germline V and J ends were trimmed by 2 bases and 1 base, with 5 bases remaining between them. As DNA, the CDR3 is TGTGCCAGCAGTTTAACAGGGAACACCGGGGAGCTGTTTTTT. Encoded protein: CASSLTGNTGELFF.

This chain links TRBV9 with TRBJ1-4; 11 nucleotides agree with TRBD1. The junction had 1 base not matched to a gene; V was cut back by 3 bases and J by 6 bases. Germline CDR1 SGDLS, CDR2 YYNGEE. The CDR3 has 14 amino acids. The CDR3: CASSADRGHEKLFF. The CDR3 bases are TGTGCCAGCAGCGCGGACAGGGGGCATGAAAAACTGTTTTTT.

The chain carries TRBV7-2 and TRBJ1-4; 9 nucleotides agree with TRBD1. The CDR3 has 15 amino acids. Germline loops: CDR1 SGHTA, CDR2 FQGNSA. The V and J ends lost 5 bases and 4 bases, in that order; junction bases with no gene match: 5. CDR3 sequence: CASSPGQGYNEKLFF. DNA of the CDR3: TGTGCCAGCAGCCCAGGACAGGGGTATAATGAAAAACTGTTTTTT.

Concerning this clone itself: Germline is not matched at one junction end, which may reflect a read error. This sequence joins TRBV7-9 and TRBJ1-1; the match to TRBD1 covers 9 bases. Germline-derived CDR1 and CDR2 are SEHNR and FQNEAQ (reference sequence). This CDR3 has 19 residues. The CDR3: CSSSQGRDRVAFLNTEAFF. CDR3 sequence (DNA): TGTTCCAGCAGCCAAGGACGGGACAGGGTAGCGTTTTTGAACACTGAAGCTTTCTTT.

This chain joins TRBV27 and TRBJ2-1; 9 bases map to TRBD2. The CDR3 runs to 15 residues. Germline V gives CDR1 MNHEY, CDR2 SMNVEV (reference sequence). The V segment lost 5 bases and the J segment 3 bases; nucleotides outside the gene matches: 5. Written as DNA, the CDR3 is TGTGCCAGCAGTCCTTTAGCGGGAGTCTACAATGAGCAGTTCTTC. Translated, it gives CASSPLAGVYNEQFF.

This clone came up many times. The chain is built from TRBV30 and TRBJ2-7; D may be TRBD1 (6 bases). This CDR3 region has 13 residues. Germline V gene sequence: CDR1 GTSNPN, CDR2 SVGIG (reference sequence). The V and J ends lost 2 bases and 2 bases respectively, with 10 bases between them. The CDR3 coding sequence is TGTGCCTGGAGTAGGGGGACCCCCTACGAGCAGTACTTC. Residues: CAWSRGTPYEQYF.

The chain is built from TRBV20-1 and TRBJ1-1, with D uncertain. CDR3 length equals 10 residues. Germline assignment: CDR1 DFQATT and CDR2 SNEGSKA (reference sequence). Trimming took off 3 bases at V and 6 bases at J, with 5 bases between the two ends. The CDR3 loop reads CSARGSEAFF. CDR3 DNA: TGCAGTGCTAGGGGCTCTGAAGCTTTCTTT.

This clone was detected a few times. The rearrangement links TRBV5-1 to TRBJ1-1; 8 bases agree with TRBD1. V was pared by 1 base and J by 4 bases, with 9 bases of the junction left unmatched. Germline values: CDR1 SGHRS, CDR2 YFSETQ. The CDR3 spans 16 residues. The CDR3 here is CASSLRVRGQGTEAFF. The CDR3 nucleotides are TGCGCCAGCAGCTTGAGGGTCAGGGGGCAGGGCACTGAAGCTTTCTTT.

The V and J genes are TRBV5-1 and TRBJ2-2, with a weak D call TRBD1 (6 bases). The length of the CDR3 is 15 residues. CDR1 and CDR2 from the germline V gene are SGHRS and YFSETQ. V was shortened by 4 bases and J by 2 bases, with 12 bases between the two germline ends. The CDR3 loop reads CASSLGDTNTGELFF. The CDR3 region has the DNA TGCGCCAGCAGCCTGGGGGACACAAACACCGGGGAGCTGTTTTTT.

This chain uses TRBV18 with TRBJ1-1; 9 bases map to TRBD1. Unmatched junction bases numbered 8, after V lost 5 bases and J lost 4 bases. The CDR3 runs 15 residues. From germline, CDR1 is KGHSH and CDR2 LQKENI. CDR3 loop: CASSTRQGVGTEAFF. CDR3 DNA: TGTGCCAGCTCAACACGACAGGGGGTAGGCACTGAAGCTTTCTTT.

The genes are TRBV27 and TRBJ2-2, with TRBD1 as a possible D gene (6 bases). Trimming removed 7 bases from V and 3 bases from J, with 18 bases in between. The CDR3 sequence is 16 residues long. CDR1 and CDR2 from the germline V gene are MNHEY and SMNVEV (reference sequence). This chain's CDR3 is CASTPLGGADTGELFF. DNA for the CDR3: TGTGCCAGCACCCCGCTTGGGGGCGCTGACACCGGGGAGCTGTTTTTT.

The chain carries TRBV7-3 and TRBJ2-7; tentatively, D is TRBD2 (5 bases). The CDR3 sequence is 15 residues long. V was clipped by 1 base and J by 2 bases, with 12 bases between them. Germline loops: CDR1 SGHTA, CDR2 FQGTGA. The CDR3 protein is CASSLNVGSTYEQYF. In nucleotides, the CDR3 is TGTGCCAGCAGCTTAAATGTAGGGAGTACCTACGAGCAGTACTTC.

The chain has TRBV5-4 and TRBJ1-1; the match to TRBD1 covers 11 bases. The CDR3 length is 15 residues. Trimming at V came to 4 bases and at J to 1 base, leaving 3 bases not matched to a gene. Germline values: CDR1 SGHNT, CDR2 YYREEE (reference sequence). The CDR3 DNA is TGTGCCAGCAGCCCGGGACAGGGGGGGAACACTGAAGCTTTCTTT. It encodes CASSPGQGGNTEAFF.

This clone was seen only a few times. The CDR3 sequence is CAWSVTGGAQPQHF. The CDR3 coding sequence is TGTGCCTGGAGTGTGACAGGGGGTGCTCAGCCCCAGCATTTT. The chain is built from TRBV30 and TRBJ1-5; 9 bases match TRBD1. Looked up from germline, CDR1 is GTSNPN and CDR2 is SVGIG (reference sequence). The trim removed 0 bases at V and 6 bases at J, leaving 3 bases unmatched. This CDR3 is 14 amino acids long.